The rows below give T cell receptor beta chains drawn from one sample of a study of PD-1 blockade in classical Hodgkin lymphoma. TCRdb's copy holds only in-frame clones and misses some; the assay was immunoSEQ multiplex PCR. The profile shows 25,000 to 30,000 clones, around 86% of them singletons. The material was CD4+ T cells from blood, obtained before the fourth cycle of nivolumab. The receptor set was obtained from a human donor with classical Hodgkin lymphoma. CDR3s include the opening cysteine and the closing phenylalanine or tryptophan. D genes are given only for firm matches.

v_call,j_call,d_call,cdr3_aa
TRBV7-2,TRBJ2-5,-,CASSRGDYQETQYF
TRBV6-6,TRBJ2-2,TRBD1,CASSYSRQGTGELFF
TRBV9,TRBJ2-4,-,CASSVEVRGNIQYF
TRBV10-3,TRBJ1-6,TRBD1,CAISVGQGNSPLHF
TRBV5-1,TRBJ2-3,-,CASSPRAGWPDTQYF
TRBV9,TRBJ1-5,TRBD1,CASSVTGNGDQPQHF
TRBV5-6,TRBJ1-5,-,CASSFSGRNQPQHF
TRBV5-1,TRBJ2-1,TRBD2,CASSGSGTIYNEQFF
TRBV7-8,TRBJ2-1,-,CASSLLLGHRFF
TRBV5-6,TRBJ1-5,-,CASSLLGSWQPQHF
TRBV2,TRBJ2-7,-,CASSEAGRELEQYF
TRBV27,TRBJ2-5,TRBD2,CASSLKPGLAGFPQETQYF
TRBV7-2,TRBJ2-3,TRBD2,CASSLLSGGLGDTQYF
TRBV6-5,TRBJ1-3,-,CASSTGFSGNTIYF
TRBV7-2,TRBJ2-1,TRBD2,CASSLQGLLNNEQFF
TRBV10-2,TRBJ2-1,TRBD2,CASSDQRGTYNEQFF
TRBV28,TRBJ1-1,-,CASSLTGILKMNTEAFF
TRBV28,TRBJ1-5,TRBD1,CASSSGQGWRPQHF
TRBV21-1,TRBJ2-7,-,CASSKGTGSYEQYF
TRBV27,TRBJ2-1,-,CASSSYFQSSYNEQFF
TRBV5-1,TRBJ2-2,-,CASSLVQGRGGELFF
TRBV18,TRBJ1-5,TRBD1,CASPRGQGGQPQHF
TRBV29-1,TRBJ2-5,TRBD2,CSVEVRSSGTSQRGTQYF
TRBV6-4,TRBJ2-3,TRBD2,CASSDSRAGGYFGTDTQYF
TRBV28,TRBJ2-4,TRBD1,CASSLLGTGVTKNIQYF
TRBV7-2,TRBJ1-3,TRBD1,CASSTGTGGLRTIYF
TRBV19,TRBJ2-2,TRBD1,CASNPTGKNTGELFF
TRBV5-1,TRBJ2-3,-,CASSIRTGTDTQYF
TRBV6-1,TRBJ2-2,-,CASSEALPRELFF
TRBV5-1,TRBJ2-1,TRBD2,CASSLPSGSGEQFF
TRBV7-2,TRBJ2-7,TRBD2,CASSFGLAAYEQYF
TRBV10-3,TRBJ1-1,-,CAITLEGNTEAFF
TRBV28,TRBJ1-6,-,CASQGRSNSPLHF
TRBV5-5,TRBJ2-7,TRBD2,CASSLAAQREFYEQYF
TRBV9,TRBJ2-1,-,CASSPRIAVNEQFF
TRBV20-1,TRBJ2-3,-,CSGQRRDTQYF
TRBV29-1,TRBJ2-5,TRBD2,CSVEGLAGVETQYF